This TCR beta chain emerged from a study of T-cell memory formation after mild COVID-19. Whole-study results and caveats: The study found balanced CD4/CD8 in clones contracting day 15 to 85 and a CD4+ lean in later expanders.

A remark on this clonotype: Its antigen is currently unknown.

V was pared by 6 bases and J by 5 bases, with 13 bases of the junction left unmatched. There are 19 residues in the CDR3. CDR1 is LGHNA and CDR2 is YNFKEQ in the germline V gene. TCR alpha and TCR beta cDNA libraries carrying sample barcodes and UMIs came from 5'RACE with constant-segment primers. TCRdb re-called the 5' RACE reads through MiXCR, storing one row per CDR3 protein. Of roughly 86,000 distinct CDR3 sequences in the sample, over 12% are singletons; the top ten hold 39%. The sequenced material came from PBMCs or a T cell subset sorted from them (not recorded which). The TCR originated in a man aged 18 to 29 who had mild COVID-19 (a few samples of this study predate the infection). Cell type and time point are not known. The genes are TRBV4-2 and TRBJ2-2, with 15 bases matching TRBD2. CDR3 DNA: TGTGCCAGCAGGGGAGGACTAGCGGGGGGGCCGGTGTCAACCGGGGAGCTGTTTTTT. Translating it yields CASRGGLAGGPVSTGELFF.